Below, one T cell receptor beta chain is given with its context. In TCRdb, the RT-PCR reads were re-called with MiXCR into one record per CDR3 protein. Among 150,000 to 200,000 distinct CDR3 sequences listed, 9.5% to 15% were seen once. The data were obtained in a study of response to subunit inactivated influenza vaccine. CDR3 length: 16 residues. Trimming removed 0 bases from V and 6 bases from J; junction bases left unmatched: 5. From germline, CDR1 is LGHDT and CDR2 YNNKEL (reference sequence). These same records also appear under a second study, on T cells expressing NK-cell markers. That source adds: As the method of synthesis, 5'RACE template switching with UMIs yielded TCR beta cDNA. Sorted CD3+CD56+NKG2C+, CD3+CD56+NKG2C- and CD3+CD56-NKG2C+ T-cell subsets were beta-chain profiled. Seven of the eight sequenced donors were classified as HCMV-seropositive, and one was classified as seronegative. In a group of several donors, dominant NKG2C+ clonotypes represented about 1.0-7.5% of CD8+ T cells. Topping the CD3+CD56-NKG2C+ fraction as well were these clonotypes, in several donors.

The origin of this receptor is a man between 45 and 60 years old who received an inactivated influenza vaccine. The V gene is TRBV3-1, the J gene TRBJ2-3; 11 nucleotides align to TRBD2. Sequencing was performed on CD8+ T cells sorted from PBMCs, taken roughly 12 days after vaccination. CDR3 DNA sequence: TGTGCCAGCAGCCAAGATTCACTAGCGGGAGTTGATACGCAGTATTTT. Protein: CASSQDSLAGVDTQYF.